The present entry profiles one T cell receptor beta chain with its context. Its antigen is not known. The PCR employed 60 Vbeta primers together with 13 Jbeta primers. Clones were read by immunoSEQ multiplex PCR, and TCRdb kept only the in-frame ones, dropping some. The sample shows some 150,000 clones, around three quarters of them seen only once. The data belong to a study of cytomegalovirus exposure and HLA in healthy donors. Study observations and caveats: The study found most TCR sequences rare, yet found some public TCRs in many donors. What a later analysis showed was that several of the most significant clusters appeared linked to common viral pathogens.

This receptor was identified in a woman between 40 and 55 years old in good health and CMV-seropositive. Sequencing was performed on PBMCs.

CDR3 DNA: TGTGCCAGCGTACGGGGGGCCGAGCAGTACTTC. Translated: CASVRGAEQYF. The chain joins TRBV6-1 to TRBJ2-7; a possible D gene is TRBD2 (7 bases). Germline-derived CDR1 and CDR2 are MNHNS and SASEGT. CDR3 size: 11 residues. Trimming cost V 8 bases and J 6 bases, with 11 bases left between them.